This T cell receptor (beta chain) is drawn from a study of blood T cell repertoires in COVID-19. Sequencing used immunoSEQ multiplex PCR; TCRdb keeps in-frame clones, though not all of them. This repertoire shows about 230,000 clones, 83% found once; its top ten account for roughly 1.3%. The V gene's germline CDR1 is SGHTA and CDR2 FQGTGA. The CDR3 sequence is 17 residues long. V shed 1 base and J shed 7 bases, with 20 bases lying between them. This TCR derives from a woman in her 30s with COVID-19, enrolled during active disease. Material for sequencing was peripheral blood. This chain uses TRBV7-3 with TRBJ2-1, with D possibly being TRBD1 (6 bases). CDR3 in amino acids: CASSLRGGSKRGNEQFF. The CDR3 coding sequence is TGTGCCAGCAGCTTAAGAGGGGGAAGCAAAAGGGGTAATGAGCAGTTCTTC.